This TCR beta chain was recovered during a study of cytomegalovirus exposure and HLA in healthy donors. In the PCR, 60 Vbeta and 13 Jbeta primers were used. Profiled with immunoSEQ multiplex PCR; TCRdb holds only in-frame clones, not every one. Of over 85,000 clones listed, more than 75% are singletons. Deletions cut 1 base from V and 6 bases from J, with 16 bases between. The CDR3 runs to 16 residues. Per germline, CDR1 KGHSH and CDR2 LQKENI. The sequence derives from a middle-aged woman in good health and CMV-seronegative. The chain is built from TRBV18 and TRBJ1-5, with unresolved D. The sequenced material came from PBMCs. The DNA for the CDR3 is TGTGCCAGCTCACCACTGATACTGGCAGGTACTCAGCCCCAGCATTTT. It codes for CASSPLILAGTQPQHF.